This T cell receptor (beta chain) was identified in a study of metastatic and nonmetastatic thyroid tumors. Study-wide background: Comparative analysis of repertoires was undertaken across blood and tumor or nodule tissue obtained from malignant and benign thyroid patients.

Original handling: Differences in CDR3 between clinicopathological groups were drawn on to build a classifier intended to discriminate distant-metastatic papillary thyroid cancer patients. Via MiXCR, TCRdb re-called the PCR reads. TCRdb's processing, not the authors' own work, is the source of the V and J calls. In the table there are about 33,000 clones, 11% of which are singletons. Thyroid surgery was performed in patients who had received no treatment beforehand. This clone occurred many times. Its specificity is not known. The CDR3 contains 13 residues. The germline gives CDR1 SGHTS, CDR2 YDEGEE. With 7 bases clipped from V and 5 bases from J, the junction kept 7 bases outside the gene matches. Whole-study results and caveats: Reports indicated that malignant thyroid tumors showed significantly higher TCR beta diversity than benign nodules did, in blood and tumor.

The chain is built from TRBV5-8 and TRBJ2-7; 9 nucleotides align to TRBD2. The clonotype comes from a female donor with papillary thyroid cancer or a benign thyroid nodule (not recorded which). Some clones in this sample may be carry-over from other donors' samples. The source material was blood. The CDR3 region has the DNA TGTGCCAGCGGGGCTAGCGGGATTAACGAGCAGTACTTC. This encodes CASGASGINEQYF.